The present TCR beta chain was sequenced within a study of blood T cell repertoires in COVID-19. Study summary: Samples came from the United States, Italy and Spain, spanning acute and convalescent COVID-19. Nucleic acid was either cDNA or gDNA, and it came from T cells, B-cell-depleted T cells, or PBMCs.

Germline loops: CDR1 SGDLS, CDR2 YYNGEE. V lost 3 bases, J lost 4 bases, and 12 bases lay in between. This CDR3 is built from 14 residues. Authors' methods: By means of reference gene primer amplification, nucleated cell counts were estimated. The protocol was immunoSEQ multiplex PCR, while the TCRdb copy is restricted to in-frame clones and leaves out a portion. Clone size and the V and J calls come from that table; the DNA yielded D and trimming. The repertoire has approximately 130,000 clones, around 83% of them found once; the top ten carry 4.3%. The chain is built from TRBV9 and TRBJ2-3, with TRBD1 as a possible D gene (7 bases). The receptor's source is a human donor in a cohort sampled during active COVID-19. The sequenced material came from peripheral blood. DNA for the CDR3: TGTGCCAGCAGCGGTGACAGGGAGGCAGATACGCAGTATTTT. Encoded protein: CASSGDREADTQYF.